This paragraph covers one T cell receptor (beta chain) sequence. This entry comes from a study of shared clonotypes between healthy human individuals. The CDR3 length is 16 residues. The V segment lost 3 bases and the J segment 8 bases; nucleotides outside the gene matches: 8. Per the germline V gene, CDR1 is KGHSH and CDR2 is LQKENI. An approximately 220 ng quantity of DNA, 25,000 to 35,000 T cell genomes, went into the sorted-subset replicate PCRs. Clones were read by immunoSEQ multiplex PCR, and TCRdb kept only the in-frame ones, dropping some. The table shows more than 2 million clones, with 85% to 95% occurring only once.

The V gene is TRBV18, the J gene TRBJ1-6, with 9 bases aligning to TRBD1. Sample: naive CD4+ T cells sorted from blood. The subset was: CD45RA+ positively selected. This receptor was obtained from a man between 18 and 35 years old in good health. CDR3 DNA sequence: TGTGCCAGCTCACCTCTGGACAGGACAGGGGATTCACCCCTCCACTTT. Amino acids: CASSPLDRTGDSPLHF. Supplemented by reference TRBV18 and TRBJ1-6, the full variable domain reads NAGVMQNPRHLVRRRGQEARLRCSPMKGHSHVYWYRQLPEEGLKFMVYLQKENIIDESGMPKERFSAEFPKEGPSILRIQQVVRGDSAAYFCASSPLDRTGDSPLHFGNGTRLTVT.